This TCR beta chain was recorded in a study of CD8+CD57+ T cells in acquired aplastic anemia. Genomic DNA templated the TCR beta VDJ and CDR3 profiling. Via MiXCR, TCRdb re-called the reads, giving one row per CDR3 protein. The sample has about 220,000 distinct CDR3 sequences, 30% to 40% seen once. Germline trimming cut 6 bases from V and 9 bases from J; bases unmatched to any gene: 6. Germline CDR1 ENHRY, CDR2 SYGVKD. The CDR3 has 12 residues. Specimen: sorted CD4+, CD8+, or CD8+CD57+ T cells (not recorded which) from PBMCs. The TCR originated in a human donor in good health, serving as a control. The chain uses TRBV10-3 and TRBJ1-1; 8 nucleotides line up with TRBD1. The CDR3 bases are TGTGCCATCAGCGAGGACAGGGCCCAAGCTTTCTTT. Its protein is CAISEDRAQAFF.